The T cell receptor (beta chain) under discussion was sequenced for a study of shared clonotypes between healthy human individuals. Study-wide background: A couple of women and a few men aged 18 to 49 made up the donors.

The CDR3 has 14 amino acids. CDR1 SGHTA and CDR2 FQGNSA come from the germline V gene. Trimming took 3 bases from V and 2 from J, leaving 9 bases between them. The study used about 84 million PBMCs per unsorted sample for genomic DNA. Data came from immunoSEQ multiplex PCR; TCRdb stores just in-frame clones and leaves some out. Of 400,000 to 500,000 clones in the sample, about 80% are singletons; the top ten hold approximately 12%. The chain uses TRBV7-2 and TRBJ2-3; D not certain. The sample was PBMCs. The clonotype comes from a woman between 40 and 55 years old in good health. Some clones in this sample may be carry-over from other donors' samples. The CDR3 loop reads CASSLAYPTDTQYF. CDR3 bases: TGTGCCAGCAGCTTGGCCTATCCCACAGATACGCAGTATTTT.